These 22 T cell receptor beta chains came from one sample sequenced in a study of Graves' ophthalmopathy and Graves' hyperthyroidism. The authors amplified TCR beta CDR3 regions, and they did so from RNA transcripts for repertoire sequencing. The authors performed first-round RT-PCR with HTBI primers and then a second-round multiplex PCR. Via MiXCR, TCRdb re-called the multiplex PCR reads, giving one row per CDR3 protein. The table has about 620,000 distinct CDR3 sequences, 22% seen once. The sequencing sample was made of peripheral blood. These receptors were collected from a woman younger than 35 with stable Graves' hyperthyroidism. Some clones in this sample may be carry-over from other donors' samples.

Comment on this clonotype: Relative to the germline gene, one junction end is altered; a read error may explain this. The chain combines TRBV12-3 or TRBV12-4 with TRBJ2-2, with TRBD2 matching over 8 bases. The CDR3 runs to 13 residues. The CDR3 nucleotides read TGTGCCAGCAGTCCATCGACGGGGGGGGAACTGTTTTTT. Its protein is CASSPSTGGELFF.

This clonotype was counted many times. V is TRBV12-5 and J is TRBJ1-6; D is ambiguous. Germline values: CDR1 LGHNT, CDR2 FRNRAP. This CDR3 is built from 14 residues. Trimming cost V 4 bases and J 7 bases, with 11 bases left between them. Written as DNA, the CDR3 is TGTGCTAGTGGTTCTAGGATTGAAAATTCACCCCTCCACTTT. As protein: CASGSRIENSPLHF. The full variable domain, its missing parts supplied by reference TRBV12-5 and TRBJ1-6, is DARVTQTPRHKVTEMGQEVTMRCQPILGHNTVFWYRQTMMQGLELLAYFRNRAPLDDSGMPKDRFSAEMPDATLATLKIQPSEPRDSAVYFCASGSRIENSPLHFGNGTRLTVT.

This rearrangement joins TRBV10-2 to TRBJ2-5; weak D call: TRBD2 (6 bases). Trimming left V 2 bases short and J 1 base short, with 17 bases between. This CDR3 has 17 amino acids. Germline V gives CDR1 WSHSY, CDR2 SAAADI. The CDR3 nucleotides read TGCGCCAGCAGTGAGAGGGGTGGCGGGACCCTCCAAGAGACCCAGTACTTC. Protein: CASSERGGGTLQETQYF.

Many counts were recorded for this clonotype. V and J are TRBV5-1 and TRBJ1-1; weak D call: TRBD1 (5 bases). There are 15 residues in the CDR3. Germline assignment: CDR1 SGHRS and CDR2 YFSETQ. Trimming stripped 7 bases from V and 5 bases from J, with 21 bases between. For the CDR3, the DNA is TGCGCCAGCTCCACGGGACCCTCGATCGGTACTGAAGCTTTCTTT. It is translated as CASSTGPSIGTEAFF.

The chain uses TRBV20-1 and TRBJ2-7; D is possibly TRBD2 (5 bases). CDR1 and CDR2 from the germline V gene are DFQATT and SNEGSKA (reference sequence). Trimming left V 0 bases short and J 3 bases short, with 15 bases between. CDR3 length: 15 amino acids. The DNA for the CDR3 is TGCAGTGCTAGAGATCTCGGGGAATTGAGCTACGAGCAGTACTTC. Amino acids: CSARDLGELSYEQYF.

This clonotype has ten or more counts. This rearrangement joins TRBV6-5 to TRBJ1-2; no clear D. The CDR3 length is 12 residues. V was clipped by 2 bases and J by 8 bases, with 9 bases between them. The germline gives CDR1 MNHEY, CDR2 SVGAGI. The CDR3 sequence: CASSYLFGGYTF. The CDR3 DNA reads TGTGCCAGCAGTTACCTCTTCGGGGGCTACACCTTC.

The sample holds many counts of this clonotype. The V gene is TRBV11-1, the J gene TRBJ2-4, with unresolved D. Trimming stripped 0 bases from V and 8 bases from J, with 14 bases between. CDR1 and CDR2 from the germline V gene are SGHAT and FQDESV (reference sequence). This CDR3 is 15 amino acids long. The CDR3 loop reads CASSLATGKRDIQYF. The CDR3 coding sequence is TGTGCCAGCAGCTTAGCGACCGGAAAACGGGACATTCAGTACTTC. The full variable domain, its missing parts supplied by reference TRBV11-1 and TRBJ2-4, is EAEVAQSPRYKITEKSQAVAFWCDPISGHATLYWYRQILGQGPELLVQFQDESVVDDSQLPKDRFSAERLKGVDSTLKIQPAELGDSAMYLCASSLATGKRDIQYFGAGTRLSVL.

The chain is built from TRBV6-1 and TRBJ1-1; D is possibly TRBD1 (6 bases). In germline, CDR1 is MNHNS, CDR2 SASEGT. Deletions cut 3 bases from V and 4 bases from J, with 12 bases between. This CDR3 is 14 amino acids long. The CDR3 coding sequence is TGTGCCAGCAGTGATTCCTACAGGGTCACTGAAGCTTTCTTT. The encoded protein is CASSDSYRVTEAFF.

In its sample, this clonotype was seen many times. The V call is TRBV12-3 or TRBV12-4, the J call TRBJ1-3; D might be TRBD1 (5 bases). This CDR3 spans 17 amino acids. Trimming removed 7 bases at V and 0 bases at J, with 19 bases between. DNA for the CDR3: TGTGCCAGCACCCCGGGACCTCCGGAGAGCTCTGGAAACACCATATATTTT. Translation: CASTPGPPESSGNTIYF.

V is TRBV6-4 and J is TRBJ2-2; no clear D gene. Germline CDR1 MRHNA, CDR2 SNTAGT. The CDR3 loop spans 14 amino acids. V lost 0 bases and J lost 7, with 9 bases in between. CDR3 DNA: TGTGCCAGCAGTGACTCCCAGGATGTCGGGGAGCTGTTTTTT. Its translation is CASSDSQDVGELFF.

This chain uses TRBV30 with TRBJ2-4, with 7 bases fitting TRBD2. Trimming removed 6 bases from V and 14 bases from J; junction bases left unmatched: 13. From germline, CDR1 is GTSNPN and CDR2 SVGIG (reference sequence). This CDR3 is 12 amino acids long. CDR3 coding DNA: TGTGCCTGCGATTCGGGGTTGGGGGGGGAGTACTTC. It specifies CACDSGLGGEYF.

V gene TRBV12-3 or TRBV12-4 combines with J gene TRBJ2-2, with 10 bases fitting TRBD2. The CDR3 loop spans 15 amino acids. The V segment lost 6 bases and the J segment 4 bases; nucleotides outside the gene matches: 5. The CDR3 loop is CASRGGLAFTGELFF. Written as DNA, the CDR3 is TGTGCCAGCAGGGGGGGACTAGCGTTCACCGGGGAGCTGTTTTTT.

This clonotype was seen repeatedly, ten times or more. This rearrangement joins TRBV12-3 or TRBV12-4 to TRBJ1-1; D is uncertain. The V gene lost 4 bases and the J gene lost 2 bases, with 11 bases spanning the gap. This CDR3 comprises 14 residues. CDR3 nucleotides: TGTGCCAGCAGTTCATACGTCCTAAACACTGAAGCTTTCTTT. Translating gives CASSSYVLNTEAFF.

This clonotype was found many times. A single base separates this from a much larger clone, so it may be a read error. V and J are TRBV6-5 and TRBJ1-1; no definite D call. Trimming left V 2 bases short and J 1 base short, with 5 bases between. The CDR3 extends over 13 amino acids. Per germline, CDR1 MNHEY and CDR2 SVGAGI. The CDR3 nucleotides read TGTGCCAGCAGTTACAAGGGGAACACTGAAGCTTTCTTT. This translates into CASSYKGNTEAFF.

In its sample, this clonotype was seen many times. The CDR3 sequence is CASSDRRGQGAQVETQYF. The CDR3 DNA reads TGTGCCAGCAGCGATCGAAGGGGACAGGGGGCGCAAGTAGAGACCCAGTACTTC. The chain is built from TRBV2 and TRBJ2-5, with TRBD1 matching 12 bases. The CDR3 contains 18 residues. The germline V gene encodes CDR1 SNHLY and CDR2 FYNNEI. With V trimmed by 6 bases and J by 4 bases, 15 bases remained unmatched.

The sample holds many counts of this clonotype. The genes are TRBV6-5 and TRBJ1-1, with a possible D match to TRBD1 (6 bases). Germline V gene sequence: CDR1 MNHEY, CDR2 SVGAGI. The CDR3 runs to 15 residues. Deletions cut 6 bases from V and 2 bases from J, with 16 bases between. CDR3 loop: CASRGPGASNTEAFF. CDR3 sequence (DNA): TGTGCCAGCAGGGGGCCAGGGGCCAGTAACACTGAAGCTTTCTTT.

The count of this clonotype is one. The V gene is TRBV6-1, the J gene TRBJ1-6; 7 bases line up with TRBD1. The CDR3 sequence is 16 residues long. J gave up 7 bases and V 3 bases, and 9 bases lay outside the gene matches. CDR1 is MNHNS and CDR2 is SASEGT in the germline V gene. As DNA, the CDR3 is TGTGCCAGCAGTGACACCTCACAGGGGACCAATTCACCCCTCCACTTT. Protein: CASSDTSQGTNSPLHF.

At least ten counts were recorded for this clonotype. V and J are TRBV6-1 and TRBJ1-1, with TRBD1 matching over 7 bases. CDR3 length: 15 amino acids. V dropped 6 bases and J dropped 3; count of bases not matched to a gene: 10. From germline, CDR1 is MNHNS and CDR2 SASEGT. The CDR3 is CASRVNTGVHTEAFF. DNA of the CDR3: TGTGCCAGCAGGGTAAATACAGGGGTACACACTGAAGCTTTCTTT.

In its sample, this clonotype was seen many times. CDR3 DNA sequence: TGTGCCAGCAGCCAAGACGGCAGATACTATGGCTACACCTTC. Encoded protein: CASSQDGRYYGYTF. V gene TRBV14 combines with J gene TRBJ1-2; D gene unclear. In germline, CDR1 is SGHDN, CDR2 FVKESK. Trimming removed 0 bases from V and 3 bases from J, with 8 bases in between. The CDR3 contains 14 residues.

In its sample, this clonotype was seen many times. The V gene is TRBV4-2, the J gene TRBJ1-1; 7 nucleotides match TRBD1. CDR1 and CDR2 (germline): LGHNA, YNFKEQ. The CDR3 runs 17 residues. The trim removed 0 bases at V and 0 bases at J, leaving 7 bases unmatched. CDR3 coding DNA: TGTGCCAGCAGCCAAGACCGGGACAGCCTAATGAACACTGAAGCTTTCTTT. Protein product: CASSQDRDSLMNTEAFF.

This clonotype has a handful of counts. V is TRBV10-2 and J is TRBJ1-1; D is perhaps TRBD1 (6 bases). The ends were cut back, 8 bases at V and 7 bases at J, with 17 bases in the middle. CDR1 is WSHSY, CDR2 SAAADI, per germline. The CDR3 length is 13 residues. The CDR3, as DNA: TGCGCCAGCCAAGGGGGGGGAGCCTTTGAAGCTTTCTTT. Amino acid sequence: CASQGGGAFEAFF.

This clonotype has at least ten counts. The chain carries TRBV29-1 and TRBJ1-2; D gene unclear. V lost 3 bases, J lost 8 bases, and 25 bases lay in between. Germline CDR1 SQVTM, CDR2 ANQGSEA. The CDR3 runs to 16 residues. The CDR3 protein is CSVEDPGFGISGGYTF. The CDR3 DNA sequence: TGCAGCGTTGAGGACCCGGGGTTCGGAATAAGCGGAGGCTACACCTTC.